The subject of this entry is one T cell receptor beta chain. The sample belongs to a study of shared clonotypes between healthy human individuals. TCRdb's copy holds only in-frame clones and misses some; the assay was immunoSEQ multiplex PCR. The sample shows about 2.3 million clones, 92% of them seen only once. The clonotype comes from a man aged 18 to 30 in good health. Some clones in this sample may be carry-over from other donors' samples. The material sequenced was naive CD4+ T cells from PBMCs. Subset defined: CD45RA+ positively selected.

CDR3 sequence: CASSVLAGDYNEQFF. The CDR3 DNA reads TGTGCCAGCAGTGTGCTAGCGGGGGACTACAATGAGCAGTTCTTC. V usage is TRBV25-1 and J usage is TRBJ2-1, with 10 positions matching TRBD2. CDR1 and CDR2 from the germline V gene are MGHDK and SYGVNS. CDR3 length: 15 residues. Trimming removed 4 bases from V and 3 bases from J; junction bases left unmatched: 3.